The sequence of this T cell receptor beta chain was determined in a study of cytomegalovirus exposure and HLA in healthy donors. General study points: Most TCR sequences were rare, but some public TCRs occurred in many donors. Most of the TCR beta V segments (in an earlier analysis) were productive either about 87% or about 30% of the time.

The study ran its PCR with 60 Vbeta and 13 Jbeta primers. Generated by immunoSEQ multiplex PCR, the TCRdb table keeps only in-frame clones and is missing some. Counted here are some 81,000 clones, 60% to 75% occurring once; the ten biggest clones make up roughly 11%. This clone was seen only once. Antigen unknown. Germline V CDR1 and CDR2: KGHSH, LQKENI. V lost 2 bases, J lost 5 bases, and 7 bases lay in between. This CDR3 contains 14 residues. Sequenced material: PBMCs. This TCR came from a woman in her 40s in good health and CMV-seropositive. This rearrangement joins TRBV18 to TRBJ1-6, with a weak D call TRBD1 (6 bases). This CDR3 reads CASSPNRDNSPLHF. The CDR3 DNA is TGTGCCAGCTCACCAAACAGGGATAATTCACCCCTCCACTTT.